This T cell receptor (beta chain) was identified during a study of cytomegalovirus exposure and HLA in healthy donors. Regarding the study as a whole: HLA-A and HLA-B allele assignments for most subjects were reportedly predicted accurately using TCR beta sequences. Indistinguishable V segments such as TRBV6-2 and TRBV6-3 were excluded. Some TCR beta chains (more than 150 of them) were listed as cytomegalovirus-associated.

This CDR3 region has 13 residues. Germline trimming cut 7 bases from V and 4 bases from J; bases unmatched to any gene: 5. Germline CDR1 SNHLY, CDR2 FYNNEI. Remarks on this clone: As yet, its antigen is unknown.

The PCR was carried out with 60 Vbeta primers and 13 Jbeta primers. Using immunoSEQ multiplex PCR, the repertoire was profiled, and TCRdb retains in-frame clones only, with some absent. Altogether around 140,000 clones are present, less than 10% being singletons, with the ten largest covering 1.8%. This sequence joins TRBV2 and TRBJ2-3, with 7 nucleotides matching TRBD1. This TCR was sampled from a man in his fifties in good health and CMV-seronegative. The sequencing input was PBMCs. The CDR3, as DNA: TGTGCCAGCACTAGGGGGCGGGCAGATACGCAGTATTTT. Amino acids: CASTRGRADTQYF.